The 18 T cell receptor beta chains listed next were all sequenced from one sample in a study of T cell repertoires in cytomegalovirus infection. TCRdb passed the reads through MiXCR, listing each CDR3 protein once. The data show roughly 920,000 distinct CDR3 sequences, 31% seen once. Their recognized antigens are unknown. The starting material was cultured CD8+ T cells from PBMCs, obtained from culture after CMV antigen stimulation. These receptors all stem from a human donor in good health (CMV status not recorded). Some clones in this sample may be carry-over from other donors' samples.

Turning to this clonotype: The junction departs from germline at one end; a sequencing error may be responsible. This chain uses TRBV19 with TRBJ2-1; 9 bases match TRBD2. The CDR3 is 13 residues long. CDR1 and CDR2 from the germline V gene are LNHDA and SQIVND (reference sequence). The CDR3 DNA sequence: TGTGTCAGTATGGGGCCTAGCGGGGAAGAGCAGTTCTTC. Amino acid sequence: CVSMGPSGEEQFF.

This clonotype was detected only a few times. This chain joins TRBV6-1 and TRBJ1-1; D is ambiguous. Trimming took 4 bases from V and 3 from J, leaving 18 bases between them. Germline V gene sequence: CDR1 MNHNS, CDR2 SASEGT. CDR3 length: 16 residues. This CDR3 reads CASSGLVTGGDTEAFF. In nucleotides, the CDR3 is TGTGCCAGCAGTGGACTTGTAACCGGTGGAGACACTGAAGCTTTCTTT.

This clonotype showed up just a few times. The genes are TRBV27 and TRBJ2-1, with 7 bases that match TRBD2. The CDR3 has 14 residues. Per germline, CDR1 MNHEY and CDR2 SMNVEV (reference sequence). The ends lost 8 bases at V and 0 bases at J; junction bases unmatched: 4. CDR3 sequence: CASSLANSYNEQFF. The CDR3 DNA sequence: TGTGCCAGCTCACTAGCGAACTCCTACAATGAGCAGTTCTTC.

This clonotype has ten or more counts. The chain employs TRBV7-2 and TRBJ1-4; D is uncertain. Trimming pared 5 bases from V and 2 bases from J, leaving 12 bases between. Germline V gives CDR1 SGHTA, CDR2 FQGNSA. The CDR3 totals 15 residues. CDR3 loop: CASSTQGITNEKLFF. The CDR3 DNA reads TGTGCCAGCAGCACCCAAGGGATCACTAATGAAAAACTGTTTTTT. The entire variable domain, with the rest obtained from reference TRBV7-2 and TRBJ1-4, is as follows: GAGVSQSPSNKVTEKGKDVELRCDPISGHTALYWYRQSLGQGLEFLIYFQGNSAPDKSGLPSDRFSAERTGGSVSTLTIQRTQQEDSAVYLCASSTQGITNEKLFFGSGTQLSVL.

About this clonotype itself: The junction departs from the called germline gene at one end, perhaps through a read error. The chain has TRBV4-3 and TRBJ1-5; D is undetermined. The CDR3 is 16 amino acids. Germline CDR1 is LGHNA and CDR2 is YSLEER. The CDR3 nucleotides read TGCGCCAGCAGCCAAGAAACAGCCAACAGCATTCAGCCCCAGCATTTT. Amino acids: CASSQETANSIQPQHF.

This clonotype has a count of ten or more. The chain joins TRBV7-9 to TRBJ1-3; D is undetermined. Trimming removed 1 base from V and 2 bases from J, with 6 bases in between. This CDR3 has 14 amino acids. The germline CDR1 and CDR2 sequences are SEHNR and FQNEAQ (reference sequence). CDR3 amino acids: CASSLVDTGNTIYF. In nucleotides, the CDR3 is TGTGCCAGCAGCTTAGTTGATACTGGAAACACCATATATTTT.

J is TRBJ2-1 and V is TRBV12-3 or TRBV12-4; 12 bases align to TRBD2. The CDR3 sequence is 15 residues long. With V trimmed by 7 bases and J by 6 bases, 7 bases remained unmatched. CDR3 sequence: CASIPSGGAVNEQFF. The CDR3 DNA reads TGTGCCAGCATCCCTAGCGGGGGGGCGGTCAATGAGCAGTTCTTC.

This clonotype was detected only a few times. The J gene is TRBJ2-7, the V gene TRBV27, with TRBD1 matching over 8 bases. This CDR3 spans 15 amino acids. From germline, CDR1 is MNHEY and CDR2 SMNVEV (reference sequence). Unmatched junction bases numbered 5, after V lost 3 bases and J lost 1 base. CDR3 in amino acids: CASSFKQGGSYEQYF. CDR3 nucleotide sequence: TGTGCCAGCAGTTTTAAACAGGGGGGATCCTACGAGCAGTACTTC.

This rearrangement joins TRBV6-5 to TRBJ2-7, with unresolved D. The CDR3 runs 12 residues. V shed 2 bases and J shed 11 bases, with 13 bases lying between them. In germline, CDR1 is MNHEY, CDR2 SVGAGI. The CDR3 DNA reads TGTGCCAGCAGTTACGCTAGAGTCTTAGAGTACTTC. Translation gives CASSYARVLEYF.

In regard to this clonotype: As the CDR3 is not closed by the conserved phenylalanine or tryptophan, this likely results from a read error. The DNA is left out, because the CDR3 cannot be placed on it with certainty; the CDR3 is given as TCRdb lists it. V is TRBV6-5 and J is TRBJ2-1; the table's D call, TRBD1, has no DNA check behind it. The CDR3 region is 11 residues in length, termini included. Germline V gene sequence: CDR1 MNHEY, CDR2 SVGAGI. CDR3 loop: CASSFSGRLFL.

This clonotype was picked up a small number of times. The chain carries TRBV20-1 and TRBJ2-1; 11 nucleotides line up with TRBD1. CDR1 and CDR2 from the germline V gene are DFQATT and SNEGSKA (reference sequence). V was clipped by 6 bases and J by 4 bases; unmatched bases: 5. This CDR3 contains 14 residues. The CDR3 DNA reads as TGCAGTGCCGCGGGACAGGGGGTATACAATGAGCAGTTCTTC. Translating it yields CSAAGQGVYNEQFF.

This clonotype was seen at least ten times. This sequence joins TRBV5-4 and TRBJ2-5; D could derive from TRBD1 or TRBD2 (6 bases each). In germline, CDR1 is SGHNT, CDR2 YYREEE (reference sequence). The V gene lost 1 base and the J gene lost 5 bases, with 15 bases spanning the gap. The CDR3 contains 15 residues. The CDR3 region is CASSLPRVGGETQYF. For the CDR3, the DNA is TGTGCCAGCAGCTTGCCCAGGGTAGGGGGGGAGACCCAGTACTTC.

This clonotype turned up a few times. This chain joins TRBV4-2 and TRBJ2-3; either TRBD1 or TRBD2 may supply D (5 bases each). CDR1 and CDR2 (germline): LGHNA, YNFKEQ. V gave up 4 bases and J gave up 4 bases, with 15 bases separating them. The CDR3 sequence is 15 residues long. CDR3 DNA sequence: TGTGCCAGCAGCCCCTTGGAGCAGGGAGCAGATACGCAGTATTTT. Protein product: CASSPLEQGADTQYF.

This chain joins TRBV2 and TRBJ1-2, with D maybe TRBD1 (6 bases). The V gene lost 6 bases and the J gene lost 5 bases, with 19 bases spanning the gap. Per germline, CDR1 SNHLY and CDR2 FYNNEI. The CDR3 is made up of 15 amino acids. The CDR3 here is CASSPSGGHWYGYTF. The CDR3 coding sequence is TGTGCCAGCAGCCCCAGTGGGGGCCACTGGTATGGCTACACCTTC.

V gene TRBV4-3 combines with J gene TRBJ1-3, with 12 bases fitting TRBD1. The CDR3 is 19 amino acids. Trimming took 6 bases from V and 2 from J; bases not matched to a gene: 14. Per the germline V gene, CDR1 is LGHNA and CDR2 is YSLEER. The CDR3 nucleotides read TGCGCCAGCAGACGCTCCGGGACAGGGGGCCCGGATCCTGGAAACACCATATATTTT. As protein: CASRRSGTGGPDPGNTIYF.

This clonotype has only a few counts. Here the CDR3 reads CAMGEGYEQYV. The DNA for the CDR3 is TGTGCCATGGGGGAGGGCTACGAGCAGTACGTC. The chain links TRBV2 to TRBJ2-7, with TRBD2 matching over 7 bases. The CDR3 has 11 residues. Germline CDR1 reads SNHLY; CDR2 reads FYNNEI. V gave up 10 bases and J gave up 3 bases; unmatched junction bases: 3.

This clonotype was seen a few times. The chain couples TRBV10-3 to TRBJ1-2; TRBD1 is a possible D gene (5 bases). This CDR3 has 12 amino acids. The V and J ends lost 6 bases and 2 bases respectively, with 7 bases between them. Germline loops: CDR1 ENHRY, CDR2 SYGVKD. The CDR3 sequence: CAIRTVNYGYTF. For the CDR3, the DNA is TGTGCCATCAGGACAGTAAACTATGGCTACACCTTC.

The chain employs TRBV3-1 and TRBJ1-1, with D unresolved. V was pared by 3 bases and J by 1 base, with 12 bases between. This CDR3 is built from 15 residues. Germline lookup yields CDR1 LGHDT and CDR2 YNNKEL (reference sequence). The CDR3 protein is CASSHESGRNTEAFF. As DNA, the CDR3 is TGTGCCAGCAGCCATGAATCCGGGAGGAACACTGAAGCTTTCTTT.